This section outlines one TCR beta chain sequence together with its context. A much larger clone differs from this one at a single base, so this may be a read error. This entry comes from a study of identical twins' blood T cells. Three pairs of healthy female monozygous twins were the donors. The CDR3 is 11 residues long. Germline V CDR1 and CDR2: DFQATT, SNEGSKA (reference sequence). From the 5' RACE reads, TCRdb called clonotypes with MiXCR, one entry per CDR3 protein. The sample shows 300,000 to 450,000 distinct CDR3 sequences, over 25% of them seen only once. Material: PBMCs. The TCR sequence derives from a woman aged 18-55 years in good health. The rearrangement uses TRBV20-1 and TRBJ1-1; tentatively, D is TRBD1 (6 bases). The CDR3 DNA is TGCAGTGGCAGGGGTGACACTGAATCTTTCTTT. Translated, it gives CSGRGDTESFF.